The 15 T cell receptor beta chains below come from one sample, sequenced in a study of cytomegalovirus exposure and HLA in healthy donors. 13 Jbeta primers and 60 Vbeta primers were used for the PCR. Measured with immunoSEQ multiplex PCR; TCRdb has only the in-frame clones, and not every one. The top ten hold roughly a tenth of the sample, which has about 140,000 clones, around two thirds seen once. The sequenced sample was PBMCs. These receptors were taken from a man in his thirties or forties in good health and CMV-seropositive.

This clone was recorded a few times. The rearrangement uses TRBV7-6 and TRBJ2-1; maybe TRBD1 (6 bases). Germline CDR1 SGHVS, CDR2 FNYEAQ. The CDR3 length is 16 residues. Trimming removed 1 base at V and 4 bases at J, with 14 bases between. In nucleotides, the CDR3 is TGTGCCAGCAGCTTAGGATGGCAGGGGTTGTACAATGAGCAGTTCTTC. Protein: CASSLGWQGLYNEQFF.

This CDR3 is CASNGGGGYTF. The CDR3 DNA follows: TGTGCCAGCAATGGGGGAGGTGGCTACACCTTC. The chain links TRBV2 to TRBJ1-2, with D possibly matching TRBD1 (5 bases). Germline V gene sequence: CDR1 SNHLY, CDR2 FYNNEI. The germline V and J ends were trimmed by 7 bases and 7 bases, with 10 bases remaining between them. The CDR3 consists of 11 residues.

The V call is TRBV28, the J call TRBJ2-1; possible D gene TRBD1, 5 bases. This CDR3 has 12 amino acids. Germline values: CDR1 MDHEN, CDR2 SYDVKM. V lost 9 bases and J 9 bases, leaving 15 bases between the germline ends. The CDR3 region has the DNA TGTGCCAGGGGGCACCCCGCGAGTGAGCAGTTCTTC. It yields the protein CARGHPASEQFF.

The chain couples TRBV4-1 to TRBJ2-1; D perhaps matches TRBD2 (6 bases). The germline gives CDR1 MGHRA, CDR2 YSYEKL. V lost 3 bases, J lost 4 bases, and 13 bases lay in between. This CDR3 comprises 15 residues. The CDR3 is CASSQIGSGYNEQFF. CDR3 in DNA: TGCGCCAGCAGCCAGATCGGGAGCGGGTACAATGAGCAGTTCTTC.

The V gene is TRBV19, the J gene TRBJ1-5; TRBD1 might be the D (6 bases). The CDR3 loop spans 17 amino acids. Germline values: CDR1 LNHDA, CDR2 SQIVND (reference sequence). V lost 0 bases to trimming and J lost 1 base, with 13 bases between them. CDR3 sequence reads: CASSIDRGGASNQPQHF. CDR3 nucleotides: TGTGCCAGTAGTATAGATCGGGGGGGCGCGAGCAATCAGCCCCAGCATTTT.

This CDR3 is CASSLYQSYEQYF. In DNA form, the CDR3 reads TGCGCCAGCAGCTTGTACCAGTCCTACGAGCAGTACTTC. V usage is TRBV5-1 and J usage is TRBJ2-7; D remains unclear. Trimming stripped 1 base from V and 1 base from J, with 6 bases between. The CDR3 has 13 residues. Germline V gene data show CDR1 as SGHRS and CDR2 as YFSETQ.

The V gene is TRBV14, the J gene TRBJ1-6; D is undetermined. The CDR3 spans 17 residues. Per the germline V gene, CDR1 is SGHDN and CDR2 is FVKESK. V was pared by 2 bases and J by 0 bases, with 11 bases between. The CDR3 DNA is TGTGCCAGCAGCCAAAGGCAGGCCAGCTCCTATAATTCACCCCTCCACTTT. Translation: CASSQRQASSYNSPLHF.

DNA of the CDR3: TGTGCCAGCAGTTCCGGGACACCAACCTACAATGAGCAGTTCTTC. Its translation: CASSSGTPTYNEQFF. J is TRBJ2-1 and V is TRBV27, with D possibly matching TRBD1 (6 bases). V lost 4 bases, J lost 2 bases, and 12 bases lay in between. CDR1 and CDR2 from the germline V gene are MNHEY and SMNVEV (reference sequence). The CDR3 contains 15 residues.

The chain is built from TRBV5-1 and TRBJ2-7; 10 nucleotides align to TRBD2. Trimming removed 2 bases from V and 3 bases from J; junction bases left unmatched: 5. CDR3 length equals 15 residues. Germline V gives CDR1 SGHRS, CDR2 YFSETQ. The CDR3 region has the DNA TGCGCCAGCAGCTTCCTAGCGGGAGTGGACTACGAGCAGTACTTC. This encodes CASSFLAGVDYEQYF.

This clone was picked up one time. The V gene is TRBV27, the J gene TRBJ2-7; weak D call: TRBD1 (5 bases). V lost 5 bases and J 4 bases, leaving 12 bases between the germline ends. CDR1 MNHEY and CDR2 SMNVEV come from the germline V gene (reference sequence). This CDR3 region has 13 residues. CDR3 nucleotides: TGTGCCAGCAGTCCATCCAGGGTGTACGAGCAGTACTTC. This encodes CASSPSRVYEQYF.

Only one count was recorded for this clone. The chain couples TRBV6-1 to TRBJ2-7; TRBD2 is a possible D gene (6 bases). Deletions cut 1 base from V and 7 bases from J, with 11 bases between. CDR3 length equals 13 residues. Germline CDR1 is MNHNS and CDR2 is SASEGT. The CDR3 coding sequence is TGTGCCAGCAGTGAAGGGGAGGACGGAGAGCAGTACTTC. This translates into CASSEGEDGEQYF.

The table lists this clone with a few counts. The chain links TRBV6-1 to TRBJ2-7; 7 nucleotides align to TRBD1. The trim removed 7 bases at V and 3 bases at J, leaving 9 bases unmatched. Germline V gene lookup returns CDR1 MNHNS and CDR2 SASEGT. The CDR3 is made up of 14 amino acids. CDR3 residues: CASIKGDSNYEQYF. CDR3 nucleotide sequence: TGTGCCAGCATTAAGGGGGACAGTAACTACGAGCAGTACTTC.

This chain connects TRBV11-2 to TRBJ2-1, with TRBD2 matching 8 bases. With V trimmed by 1 base and J by 8 bases, 13 bases remained unmatched. CDR1 and CDR2 from the germline V gene are SGHAT and FQNNGV. This CDR3 has 17 residues. Here the CDR3 DNA reads TGTGCCAGCAGCTTAGGATCGACCGGGACTAGACTCCATGAGCAGTTCTTC. Residues: CASSLGSTGTRLHEQFF.

The chain joins TRBV28 to TRBJ1-5; 8 bases align to TRBD1. The germline V gene has CDR1 MDHEN and CDR2 SYDVKM. The V and J ends lost 10 bases and 6 bases, in that order; junction bases with no gene match: 11. This CDR3 is 14 amino acids long. The CDR3 loop is CATTTPGQVQPQHF. CDR3 in DNA: TGTGCCACCACTACCCCGGGACAGGTTCAGCCCCAGCATTTT.

The chain couples TRBV5-1 to TRBJ2-3; TRBD2 agrees at 13 bases. The CDR3 covers 15 residues. Germline CDR1 SGHRS, CDR2 YFSETQ. Germline trimming cut 5 bases from V and 4 bases from J; bases unmatched to any gene: 4. Here the CDR3 reads CASSVGLAGADTQYF. The DNA of the CDR3 is TGCGCCAGCAGTGTCGGACTAGCGGGAGCAGATACGCAGTATTTT.